The rows below give T cell receptor beta chains drawn from one sample of a study of control samples from healthy donors and cancer patients. The protocol was immunoSEQ multiplex PCR, while the TCRdb copy is restricted to in-frame clones and leaves out a portion. Of 150,000 to 200,000 clones listed, around nine tenths are singletons. Material for sequencing was blood. These receptor sequences come from a man aged 25-40 years in good health. CDR3s leave out the opening cysteine and the closing phenylalanine or tryptophan. D genes are given only for firm matches.

>TRBV5-8|NA|TRBJ1-2
ASSLPGTNYGYT
>TRBV11-2|NA|TRBJ1-1
ASSLGVAEAF
>TRBV18|NA|TRBJ1-5
ASSPFGASNQPQH
>TRBV5-1|NA|TRBJ2-7
ASSLRISYEQY
>TRBV29-1|NA|TRBJ2-5
SVDLGGRETQY
>TRBV10-3|NA|TRBJ1-1
AISDSGTEAF
>TRBV14|TRBD1|TRBJ2-1
ASSQDYRDRPF
>TRBV7-2|TRBD2|TRBJ2-1
ASSRGGGLHNEQF
>TRBV19|TRBD1|TRBJ1-4
ASKGQGIEKLF
>TRBV5-1|TRBD2|TRBJ2-7
ASSANSGATYEQY
>TRBV7-6|TRBD1|TRBJ1-1
ASSLDRANTEAF
>TRBV10-1|TRBD2|TRBJ2-3
ASSEALAGGTDTQY
>TRBV6-2/TRBV6-3|NA|TRBJ2-1
ASSYERNEQF
>TRBV6-5|TRBD1|TRBJ2-1
ASSYSYRGDEQF
>TRBV27|NA|TRBJ1-2
ACCKREEVYGYT
>TRBV19|TRBD1|TRBJ1-1
ASSKDRVSSTEAF
>TRBV18|NA|TRBJ2-1
ASSASARGDNEQF
>TRBV5-1|NA|TRBJ2-6
ASSAVGQTSGANVLT
>TRBV11-3|NA|TRBJ2-5
ASSLGQKETQY
>TRBV5-1|TRBD1|TRBJ2-6
ASSLVPGQGINSGANVLT
>TRBV2|NA|TRBJ2-2
ASNPNTNTGELF
>TRBV3-1/TRBV3-2|NA|TRBJ1-1
ASSQRSLNTEAF
>TRBV25-1|NA|TRBJ2-7
ASRVAYEQY
>TRBV2|TRBD2|TRBJ2-5
ASSGLAGGWETQY
>TRBV27|NA|TRBJ2-3
ASSAWAGSTDTQY
>TRBV9|TRBD1|TRBJ2-7
ASSVGWDRGVDEQY
>TRBV4-3|NA|TRBJ2-2
ASSQDSGDGELF
>TRBV19|TRBD1|TRBJ1-2
ASSIATGYT
>TRBV18|TRBD2|TRBJ2-3
ASSPGLAGGEDTQY
>TRBV6-1|NA|TRBJ1-2
ASSEVGGFNYGYT
>TRBV5-4|NA|TRBJ1-5
ASSLVRAIGGNQPQH
>TRBV18|NA|TRBJ1-4
ASSPIGRPNEKLF
>TRBV28|NA|TRBJ1-3
ASSFFRTSGNTIY
>TRBV27|NA|TRBJ2-7
ASSLRSGGYEQY
>TRBV29-1|TRBD2|TRBJ2-1
SVWGLAGGPNNEQF
>TRBV19|NA|TRBJ1-5
ASSIDRAGGNQPQH
>TRBV4-3|TRBD1|TRBJ2-7
ASSQDRDRAYEQY
>TRBV6-1|TRBD2|TRBJ2-7
ASSEGRLGGGIYYEQY
>TRBV6-1|NA|TRBJ1-5
ASSEGGGADQPQH
>TRBV24-1|TRBD1|TRBJ2-1
ATSEAVQGFGSYNEQF
>TRBV30|TRBD2|TRBJ2-7
AWSLGAGAHEQY